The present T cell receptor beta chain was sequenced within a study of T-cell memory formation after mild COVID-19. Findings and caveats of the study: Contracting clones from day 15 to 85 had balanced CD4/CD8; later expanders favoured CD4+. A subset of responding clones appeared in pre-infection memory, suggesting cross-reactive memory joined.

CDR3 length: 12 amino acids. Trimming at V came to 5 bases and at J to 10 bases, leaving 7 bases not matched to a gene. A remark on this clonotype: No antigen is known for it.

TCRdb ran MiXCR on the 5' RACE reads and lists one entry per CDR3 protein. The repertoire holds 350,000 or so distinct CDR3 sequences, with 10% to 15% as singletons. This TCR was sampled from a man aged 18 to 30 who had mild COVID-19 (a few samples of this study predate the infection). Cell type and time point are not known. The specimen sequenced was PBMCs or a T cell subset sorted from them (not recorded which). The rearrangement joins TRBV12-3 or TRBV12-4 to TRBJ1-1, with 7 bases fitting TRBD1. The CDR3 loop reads CASSTNRGGAFF. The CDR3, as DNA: TGTGCCAGCAGTACCAACAGGGGTGGAGCTTTCTTT.